The rows below give T cell receptor beta chains drawn from one sample of a study of cytomegalovirus exposure and HLA in healthy donors. Measured with immunoSEQ multiplex PCR; TCRdb has only the in-frame clones, and not every one. The table records 150,000 to 200,000 clones, approximately 70% of them present only once. The sequencing sample was made of PBMCs. These receptors originate from a middle-aged man in good health and CMV-seropositive. The CDR3 runs from the conserved cysteine through the conserved F or W. D genes are given only for firm matches. Clone size is not always given. Where it is, it says once, few, many or a class for expanded clones.

clone_size,v_call,d_call,j_call,cdr3_aa,cdr3_nt
once,TRBV11-2,NA,TRBJ1-3,CASSLEAGGNTIYF,TGTGCCAGCAGCTTAGAGGCAGGCGGAAACACCATATATTTT
NA,TRBV5-1,NA,TRBJ1-2,CASRPTANYGYTF,TGCGCCAGCAGGCCTACAGCTAACTATGGCTACACCTTC
NA,TRBV7-6,NA,TRBJ1-2,CASSPGIDRSQGSYTF,TGTGCCAGCAGCCCAGGAATCGACAGATCCCAGGGGAGTTACACCTTC
NA,TRBV7-3,NA,TRBJ1-1,CASSPHGTSNTEAFF,TGTGCCAGCAGCCCCCACGGGACATCGAACACTGAAGCTTTCTTT
NA,TRBV7-2,TRBD1,TRBJ2-7,CASPGQGSTWSYEQYF,TGTGCCAGTCCGGGACAGGGATCGACTTGGTCCTACGAGCAGTACTTC
NA,TRBV7-9,TRBD2,TRBJ2-4,CASSGREGIQYF,TGTGCCAGCAGCGGGAGGGAGGGCATTCAGTACTTC
NA,TRBV19,TRBD2,TRBJ2-7,CASSIRLAGPYEQYF,TGTGCCAGTAGTATTCGATTAGCGGGACCCTACGAGCAGTACTTC
NA,TRBV15,TRBD2,TRBJ2-7,CATSPQFRTSGPPSYEQYF,TGTGCCACCAGCCCCCAGTTCAGGACTAGCGGCCCCCCTTCCTACGAGCAGTACTTC
NA,TRBV5-6,NA,TRBJ2-1,CASSPGVSLHEQFF,TGTGCCAGCAGTCCAGGGGTGAGTCTGCATGAGCAGTTCTTC
NA,TRBV10-3,NA,TRBJ2-2,CAISNTNTGELFF,TGTGCCATCAGCAACACGAACACCGGGGAGCTGTTTTTT
NA,TRBV18,NA,TRBJ2-3,CASSRQNTDTQYF,TGTGCCAGCTCACGTCAGAACACAGATACGCAGTATTTT
NA,TRBV2,TRBD1,TRBJ1-5,CASGLRTGGFQPQHF,TGTGCCAGCGGACTAAGGACAGGGGGCTTTCAGCCCCAGCATTTT
NA,TRBV6-5,NA,TRBJ1-1,CASRLGGGLTEAFF,TGTGCCAGCAGACTGGGAGGGGGGTTGACTGAAGCTTTCTTT
NA,TRBV4-3,NA,TRBJ2-3,CASSQDRDIDTQYF,TGCGCCAGCAGCCAAGATAGGGACATAGATACGCAGTATTTT
NA,TRBV30,TRBD1,TRBJ1-5,CAWSAGQGFQPQHF,TGTGCCTGGAGTGCCGGACAGGGATTTCAGCCCCAGCATTTT
NA,TRBV30,NA,TRBJ1-2,CAWSTQGTYGYTF,TGTGCCTGGAGCACCCAGGGGACCTATGGCTACACCTTC
once,TRBV5-1,NA,TRBJ2-1,CASSLAGEEGGGFF,TGCGCCAGCAGCTTGGCTGGGGAAGAGGGTGGTGGGTTCTTC
NA,TRBV7-6,TRBD1,TRBJ2-5,CASSPRSPAGTGFQETQYF,TGTGCCAGCAGCCCCAGGAGCCCAGCCGGGACAGGCTTCCAAGAGACCCAGTACTTC
NA,TRBV2,NA,TRBJ2-3,CASSEIGLPTDTQYF,TGTGCCAGCAGTGAAATTGGCCTCCCCACAGATACGCAGTATTTT
NA,TRBV2,TRBD1,TRBJ1-4,CASSEGQGGEKLFF,TGTGCCAGCAGTGAGGGACAGGGTGGCGAAAAACTGTTTTTT
NA,TRBV11-2,NA,TRBJ1-2,CASSLGEGSYGYTF,TGTGCCAGCAGCTTAGGAGAAGGGAGCTATGGCTACACCTTC
NA,TRBV6-5,NA,TRBJ1-1,CASRMDSMNTEAFF,TGTGCCAGCAGGATGGACAGCATGAACACTGAAGCTTTCTTT
NA,TRBV6-5,NA,TRBJ2-5,CASSYGPGYQETQYF,TGTGCCAGCAGTTACGGCCCGGGGTATCAAGAGACCCAGTACTTC
NA,TRBV5-5,NA,TRBJ2-1,CASRVVGPNEQFF,TGTGCCAGCAGGGTCGTTGGGCCAAATGAGCAGTTCTTC
NA,TRBV13,NA,TRBJ2-7,CASSSETGAYEQYF,TGTGCCAGCAGCTCAGAGACAGGAGCCTACGAGCAGTACTTC
NA,TRBV6-4,NA,TRBJ2-2,CASRARGGNTGELFF,TGTGCCAGCAGGGCCAGGGGCGGGAACACCGGGGAGCTGTTTTTT
NA,TRBV29-1,TRBD1,TRBJ2-6,CSVEMTGNTGANVLTF,TGCAGCGTTGAAATGACAGGGAATACTGGGGCCAACGTCCTGACTTTC
NA,TRBV5-1,TRBD1,TRBJ1-6,CASSFEGQGASPLHF,TGCGCCAGCAGCTTTGAGGGTCAGGGGGCTTCACCCCTCCACTTT
NA,TRBV7-8,TRBD2,TRBJ2-3,CASTPSISAGSTDTQYF,TGTGCCAGCACCCCTTCAATTTCAGCGGGGAGCACAGATACGCAGTATTTT
NA,TRBV27,TRBD1,TRBJ2-3,CASSLGDRGADTQYF,TGTGCCAGCAGTTTAGGGGACAGGGGAGCAGATACGCAGTATTTT
NA,TRBV29-1,NA,TRBJ1-1,CSVDPGDTEAFF,TGCAGCGTTGACCCAGGGGACACTGAAGCTTTCTTT
NA,TRBV19,NA,TRBJ2-5,CASSPPTGVGETQYF,TGTGCCAGTAGTCCCCCCACCGGGGTCGGAGAGACCCAGTACTTC
once,TRBV9,TRBD2,TRBJ2-3,CASSVGGAGPDTQYF,TGTGCCAGCAGCGTCGGGGGGGCCGGCCCAGATACGCAGTATTTT
NA,TRBV4-3,TRBD2,TRBJ2-1,CASSHSTSGTSYNEQFF,TGCGCCAGCAGCCATTCGACTAGCGGGACATCCTACAATGAGCAGTTCTTC
NA,TRBV7-2,NA,TRBJ2-1,CASSFPQGFVQFF,TGTGCCAGCAGCTTTCCGCAGGGATTTGTGCAGTTCTTC
NA,TRBV6-5,NA,TRBJ2-7,CASSPGTPGWQYF,TGTGCCAGCAGCCCCGGGACACCGGGGTGGCAGTACTTC
NA,TRBV5-4,NA,TRBJ2-3,CASSSPGVGDTQYF,TGTGCCAGCAGCTCCCCTGGAGTCGGAGATACGCAGTATTTT
NA,TRBV6-7,NA,TRBJ2-5,CASRPSTSGRQETQYF,TGTGCCAGCAGACCCTCGACTAGTGGGCGTCAAGAGACCCAGTACTTC
once,TRBV10-3,NA,TRBJ1-1,CAISESRIGGGTEAFF,TGTGCCATCAGTGAGTCCCGGATCGGCGGGGGCACTGAAGCTTTCTTT
NA,TRBV7-9,NA,TRBJ2-6,CASSLYGFSGANVLTF,TGTGCCAGCAGCCTTTACGGGTTCTCTGGGGCCAACGTCCTGACTTTC
NA,TRBV2,NA,TRBJ1-2,CASSDTKGANYGYTF,TGTGCCAGCAGTGACACGAAGGGGGCTAACTATGGCTACACCTTC
NA,TRBV18,TRBD1,TRBJ1-4,CASSPQQGSEKLFF,TGTGCCAGCTCACCACAACAGGGGTCCGAAAAACTGTTTTTT
NA,TRBV7-2,NA,TRBJ1-3,CASGPQANSGNTIYF,TGTGCCAGCGGCCCCCAGGCCAACTCTGGAAACACCATATATTTT
NA,TRBV15,NA,TRBJ1-5,CATSRGRERSQPQHF,TGTGCCACCAGCAGAGGGAGGGAAAGAAGTCAGCCCCAGCATTTT
NA,TRBV30,NA,TRBJ1-1,CAWTRGLGNTEAFF,TGTGCCTGGACCCGGGGACTCGGTAACACTGAAGCTTTCTTT
NA,TRBV6-5,TRBD1,TRBJ2-1,CASSYGAGGNEQFF,TGTGCCAGCAGTTACGGGGCAGGGGGCAATGAGCAGTTCTTC
NA,TRBV28,TRBD1,TRBJ2-5,CASSSGGARGQETQYF,TGTGCCAGCAGTTCTGGTGGAGCCAGGGGGCAAGAGACCCAGTACTTC
few,TRBV18,NA,TRBJ1-3,CASSQIQVSGNTIYF,TGTGCCAGCTCGCAAATACAGGTCTCTGGAAACACCATATATTTT
many,TRBV5-6,TRBD1,TRBJ1-1,CASSQSKRNRGSTEAFF,TGTGCCAGCAGCCAGTCTAAACGCAACAGGGGAAGCACTGAAGCTTTCTTT
NA,TRBV5-1,TRBD1,TRBJ2-3,CASSRTGAGEDTQYF,TGCGCCAGCAGCCGGACAGGGGCCGGAGAAGATACGCAGTATTTT